This is a list of T cell receptor beta chains from one sample in a study of T cell responses to AZD1222 COVID-19 vaccine. Measured with immunoSEQ multiplex PCR; TCRdb has only the in-frame clones, and not every one. The sample contains approximately 150,000 clones, around 90% of which appear only once. This sample comprised peripheral blood, obtained on day 0 of AZD1222 vaccination. The receptors come from an adult in good health. Each CDR3 is given with its conserved first and last residue. Fields, in order: clone size, J gene, CDR3 length, D gene, V gene, CDR3 DNA, CDR3 protein. A D gene is named only where the DNA matches it firmly. The listing skips clone size in some rows; elsewhere it reads once, few, many or a size class.

>-|TRBJ1-5|14|-|TRBV5-4
TGTGCCAGCAGCACTGACGGCTTTAATCAGCCCCAGCATTTT
CASSTDGFNQPQHF
>-|TRBJ1-5|14|-|TRBV28
TGTGCCAGCAGCCCTAACAGGTACAATCAGCCCCAGCATTTT
CASSPNRYNQPQHF
>-|TRBJ2-3|14|-|TRBV5-1
TGCGCCAGCAGCTTGAATTCAGTTGGAGATACGCAGTATTTT
CASSLNSVGDTQYF
>few|TRBJ2-2|17|TRBD2|TRBV6-2/TRBV6-3
TGTGCCAGCAGTTTGCGGCCTAGCGGCTCGAACACCGGGGAGCTGTTTTTT
CASSLRPSGSNTGELFF
>few|TRBJ1-1|13|-|TRBV30
TGTGCCGGAAAGACATTAATGAACACTGAAGCTTTCTTT
CAGKTLMNTEAFF
>-|TRBJ2-1|16|-|TRBV25-1
TGTGCCAGCAGTGAATGGGGGGGCAGTCCTATCAATGAGCAGTTCTTC
CASSEWGGSPINEQFF
>-|TRBJ1-5|15|-|TRBV7-2
TGTGCCAGCAGCCCCTCTGTTGGGGTCATCCAGCCCCAGCATTTT
CASSPSVGVIQPQHF
>-|TRBJ2-2|17|-|TRBV5-4
TGTGCCAGCAGTCCCTATCACCAGGCGCGGAACACCGGGGAGCTGTTTTTT
CASSPYHQARNTGELFF
>-|TRBJ1-3|19|-|TRBV5-1
TGCGCCAGCAGCTTGGTAGCGGGGAACTACCTATCCTCTGGAAACACCATATATTTT
CASSLVAGNYLSSGNTIYF
>-|TRBJ1-1|16|-|TRBV5-4
TGTGCCAGCAGCCGTTCCTTACAGGGATCATCGATTGAAGCTTTCTTT
CASSRSLQGSSIEAFF
>-|TRBJ2-5|13|-|TRBV6-5
TGTGCCAGCTGGGACGCGCGGGGTGGGACCCAGTACTTC
CASWDARGGTQYF
>-|TRBJ1-4|17|-|TRBV4-1
TGCGCCAGCAGCCAACCCCGGAGGGGGAAGGCTAATGAAAAACTGTTTTTT
CASSQPRRGKANEKLFF
>few|TRBJ1-1|15|-|TRBV6-5
TGTGCCAGCAGGCTACCGGAGGCCCCCTGGGCTGAAGCTTTCTTT
CASRLPEAPWAEAFF
>-|TRBJ1-4|15|-|TRBV7-6
TGTGCCAGCAGCCCCACCCGACTGGTTAATGAAAAACTGTTTTTT
CASSPTRLVNEKLFF
>-|TRBJ1-2|13|-|TRBV5-1
TGCGCCAGCAGCCTGTGGGAAGGCTATGGCTACACCTTC
CASSLWEGYGYTF
>-|TRBJ1-2|15|-|TRBV6-5
TGTGCCAGCAGCCTAAGAACAGTAACTAACTATGGCTACACCTTC
CASSLRTVTNYGYTF
>-|TRBJ2-1|13|-|TRBV10-1
TGCGCCGGCCCGACGATCAAGTACAATGAGCAGTTCTTC
CAGPTIKYNEQFF
>once|TRBJ2-7|15|TRBD2|TRBV5-1
TGCGCCAGCAGCTTGTTTGGAGCGGGAGAAGACGAGCAGTACTTC
CASSLFGAGEDEQYF
>once|TRBJ1-4|15|-|TRBV4-1
TGCGCCAGCAGCAGGGCAGGGGCAGCTAATGAAAAACTGTTTTTT
CASSRAGAANEKLFF
>-|TRBJ2-1|15|-|TRBV6-5
TGTGCCAGCAGCATCCCAGGGTGGCGTCGGAATGAGCAGTTCTTC
CASSIPGWRRNEQFF
>-|TRBJ2-1|15|TRBD1|TRBV18
TGTGCCAGCTCACAGGGACAGGGGGCCTACAATGAGCAGTTCTTC
CASSQGQGAYNEQFF
>-|TRBJ1-1|14|-|TRBV9
TGTGCCAGCAGCCCCTCAAGAGGGGACACTGAAGCTTTCTTT
CASSPSRGDTEAFF
>-|TRBJ1-1|13|TRBD1|TRBV5-1
TGCGCCAGCAGCGGGGACAGCCTCACTGAAGCTTTCTTT
CASSGDSLTEAFF
>-|TRBJ1-1|13|TRBD1|TRBV2
TGTGCCAGCACTACGAATGGACAGGGGAATGCTTTCTTT
CASTTNGQGNAFF
>-|TRBJ1-5|16|TRBD1|TRBV7-9
TGTGCCAGCAGCAGCACAAAGGGGGCGAGCAATCAGCCCCAGCATTTT
CASSSTKGASNQPQHF
>-|TRBJ1-5|15|-|TRBV6-1
TGTGCCAGCAGTGAAATAGGAGATAGCAATCAGCCCCAGCATTTT
CASSEIGDSNQPQHF
>-|TRBJ2-1|13|TRBD2|TRBV19
TGTGCCAGTAGGCTAGCGGGGGGCAATGAGCAGTTCTTC
CASRLAGGNEQFF
>-|TRBJ2-3|14|-|TRBV6-5
TGTGCCAGCAGGTGGGACGGCTACACAGATACGCAGTATTTT
CASRWDGYTDTQYF
>-|TRBJ2-2|15|-|TRBV5-1
TGCGCCAGCAGCTTCGGGACTTCGAACACCGGGGAGCTGTTTTTT
CASSFGTSNTGELFF
>few|TRBJ2-2|15|-|TRBV7-3
TGTGCCAGCAGCTTATACCCGTCGAACGCCGGGGAGCTGTTTTTT
CASSLYPSNAGELFF
>-|TRBJ1-3|16|-|TRBV3-1/TRBV3-2
TGTGCCAGCAGCCAAGTGGGGGGGGTACGAGGAAACACCATATATTTT
CASSQVGGVRGNTIYF
>-|TRBJ1-2|14|-|TRBV7-2
TGTGCCAGCAGCTTAGTGGCAGGCCCCTATGGCTACACCTTC
CASSLVAGPYGYTF
>-|TRBJ2-5|14|-|TRBV10-1
TGCGCCAGCAGTGATAAATCCCCAGGAGGGACCCAGTACTTC
CASSDKSPGGTQYF
>-|TRBJ1-2|16|TRBD1|TRBV3-1/TRBV3-2
TGTGCCAGCAGCCATCTCCAGACAGGGGGTACTGATGGCTACACCTTC
CASSHLQTGGTDGYTF
>-|TRBJ2-7|15|-|TRBV9
TGTGCCAGCAGCGTAGGGGTGGAGGGGGGCTACGAGCAGTACTTC
CASSVGVEGGYEQYF
>-|TRBJ2-2|13|-|TRBV7-3
TGTGCCAGCAGCTTAAAAGTAACCGGGGAGCTGTTTTTT
CASSLKVTGELFF
>-|TRBJ2-3|16|TRBD2|TRBV7-8
TGTGCCAGCAGCTTGGCGGGAGGGTGGCGCACAGATACGCAGTATTTT
CASSLAGGWRTDTQYF
>-|TRBJ1-3|19|-|TRBV9
TGTGCCAGCAGCCCCAGGCCCGTCTACATCCCCCGCTCTGGAAACACCATATATTTT
CASSPRPVYIPRSGNTIYF
>-|TRBJ2-4|15|TRBD2|TRBV4-1
TGCGCCAGCAGCCAGGTAGCGGGAGGGCCGAACATTCAGTACTTC
CASSQVAGGPNIQYF
>few|TRBJ1-5|12|TRBD1|TRBV29-1
TGCAGCGTAGGGACAGGCGATCAGCCCCAGCATTTT
CSVGTGDQPQHF